The following is a TCR beta chain sequence with its context. Antigen unknown. This record belongs to a study of T-cell reconstitution after alpha-beta-depleted transplantation in children. Overall study findings and caveats: T-cell counts and diversity were attributed mostly to newly produced T cells one year after transplant. Reports say that about two months after transplant, the alpha-beta T cells came out of several hundred graft clones that had expanded. The high TCRbeta diversity at day 60 in some patients came from surviving recipient T cells and thymic progenitors.

Trimming stripped 6 bases from V and 1 base from J, with 16 bases between. The CDR3 is 15 amino acids. Unique molecular identifiers were used in preparing the TCRbeta library. TCRdb re-analysed the PCR reads in MiXCR, keeping a single row per CDR3 protein. The sample shows under 250,000 distinct CDR3 sequences, around a sixth of them seen only once. The gene calls are TRBV12-3 or TRBV12-4 and TRBJ2-7; a weak D match, TRBD2 (6 bases). This receptor was obtained from a male patient aged 2 to 9 who had a stem cell transplant for acute lymphoblastic leukemia, so the T cells may come from the graft donor. The sample consisted of PBMCs, mostly from graft donor cells, taken 360 days after TCRalphabeta/CD19-depleted stem cell transplant. The CDR3 region has the DNA TGTGCCAGCAGCCTGAGTCTAGCGCGATCCTACGAGCAGTACTTC. Its protein product is CASSLSLARSYEQYF.